This is a list of T cell receptor beta chains from one sample in a study of blood T cells in healthy people across ages. Using its own MiXCR run on the 5' RACE reads, TCRdb lists one record per CDR3 protein. The table has 700,000 or so distinct CDR3 sequences, 22% seen once. Sequencing was done on a sample of blood. These receptors came from a man between 70 and 80 years old in good health. The CDR3 runs from the conserved cysteine through the conserved F or W.

J: TRBJ2-2
V: TRBV7-8
CDR3: CASSLSRGGELFF

J: TRBJ2-1
V: TRBV5-1
CDR3: CASSLESGATDEQFF

J: TRBJ2-2
V: TRBV21-1
CDR3: CASSTPTGTGGGGELFF

J: TRBJ2-1
V: TRBV12-3/TRBV12-4
CDR3: CASSLADRGRVDEQFF

J: TRBJ1-4
V: TRBV20-1
CDR3: CSARVATNEKLFF

J: TRBJ2-5
V: TRBV5-1
CDR3: CASSPGLEAPETQYF

J: .
V: TRBV10-3
CDR3: CAISERASGSLDEQFF

J: TRBJ2-2
V: TRBV6-5
CDR3: CASHRDGELFF

J: TRBJ2-7
V: TRBV4-1
CDR3: CASSQDGFRVTYEQYF

J: TRBJ1-2
V: TRBV5-1
CDR3: CASSRDRGRETF

J: TRBJ2-1
V: TRBV5-4
CDR3: CASSLELAGDDEQFF

J: TRBJ2-5
V: TRBV6-2/TRBV6-3
CDR3: CASRGDQETQYF